The 10 T cell receptor beta chains below were found in one sample sequenced in a study of shared clonotypes between healthy human individuals. Here immunoSEQ multiplex PCR was the method, and the copy in TCRdb shows in-frame clones only, minus some. The repertoire has some 2,000,000 clones, about 95% of them found once; the top ten carry roughly 1%. Naive CD8 isolation took CD45RO-negative cells positively selected for CCR7 and excluded terminally differentiated effector memory CD45RA+ cells. Sequenced material: naive CD8+ T cells sorted from blood. These receptors all stem from a young man in good health.

The chain carries TRBV5-5 and TRBJ1-1, with no clear D. From germline, CDR1 is SGHKS and CDR2 YYEKEE (reference sequence). V lost 3 bases and J 0 bases, leaving 6 bases between the germline ends. This CDR3 spans 13 amino acids. CDR3 protein: CASSSQMNTEAFF. The CDR3 bases are TGTGCCAGCAGCTCCCAGATGAACACTGAAGCTTTCTTT.

As DNA, the CDR3 is TGTGCCAGCAGTGAGCGCCGGGACACCTTCTACGAGCAGTACTTC. Translating gives CASSERRDTFYEQYF. The rearrangement joins TRBV2 to TRBJ2-7, with D possibly being TRBD1 (6 bases). CDR1 SNHLY and CDR2 FYNNEI come from the germline V gene. The CDR3 runs 15 residues. Trimming removed 3 bases at V and 3 bases at J, with 15 bases between.

The rearrangement joins TRBV5-1 to TRBJ2-7; possibly TRBD1 for D (6 bases). The germline V gene encodes CDR1 SGHRS and CDR2 YFSETQ. The CDR3 is made up of 14 amino acids. The V end lost 0 bases, the J end lost 3 bases, and 10 bases lay between the germline ends. CDR3 bases: TGCGCCAGCAGCTTGGCCGGGACACGCTACGAGCAGTACTTC. It yields the protein CASSLAGTRYEQYF.

This chain connects TRBV11-2 to TRBJ2-5, with TRBD2 matching over 10 bases. The germline CDR1 and CDR2 sequences are SGHAT and FQNNGV. J was trimmed by 2 bases and V by 0 bases; bases with no gene match: 9. The CDR3 is 18 amino acids. The CDR3 spells CASSLELAGIWEQETQYF. The CDR3 coding sequence is TGTGCCAGCAGCTTAGAACTAGCGGGGATTTGGGAACAAGAGACCCAGTACTTC.

For the CDR3, the DNA is TGTGCCAGCAGCCAGGGATTCGCTGGAAACACCATATATTTT. Residues: CASSQGFAGNTIYF. The V and J genes are TRBV6-5 and TRBJ1-3; TRBD1 is a possible D gene (5 bases). The CDR3 is 14 amino acids. V lost 6 bases and J lost 2, with 11 bases in between. Looked up from germline, CDR1 is MNHEY and CDR2 is SVGAGI.

The chain is built from TRBV4-1 and TRBJ2-7, with D possibly TRBD2 on 5 matching bases. There are 15 residues in the CDR3. V was trimmed by 0 bases and J by 7 bases, leaving 16 bases between them. Germline CDR1 is MGHRA and CDR2 is YSYEKL. The CDR3 is CASSQDPLGSREQYF. CDR3 DNA sequence: TGCGCCAGCAGCCAAGACCCACTAGGATCACGGGAGCAGTACTTC.

The chain has TRBV14 and TRBJ1-1; 9 bases line up with TRBD1. Germline lookup yields CDR1 SGHDN and CDR2 FVKESK. CDR3 size: 16 residues. With 4 bases clipped from V and 1 base from J, the junction kept 7 bases outside the gene matches. The CDR3 DNA sequence: TGTGCCAGCAGCCCCACCGACAGGGGGTGGAACACTGAAGCTTTCTTT. Translation: CASSPTDRGWNTEAFF. Filled out from reference TRBV14 and TRBJ1-1, the complete variable domain reads EAGVTQFPSHSVIEKGQTVTLRCDPISGHDNLYWYRRVMGKEIKFLLHFVKESKQDESGMPNNRFLAERTGGTYSTLKVQPAELEDSGVYFCASSPTDRGWNTEAFFGQGTRLTVV.

The chain links TRBV28 to TRBJ2-7, with D uncertain. Deletions cut 5 bases from V and 7 bases from J, with 21 bases between. CDR1 is MDHEN and CDR2 is SYDVKM in the germline V gene. This CDR3 is 15 amino acids long. The CDR3 spells CASSPRAAVFREQYF. As DNA, the CDR3 is TGTGCCAGCAGTCCCCGTGCCGCGGTTTTCAGGGAGCAGTACTTC.

With regard to this clone: The sample carries other DNA sequences with the same CDR3. The chain uses TRBV27 and TRBJ1-2; D is uncertain. There are 13 residues in the CDR3. Trimming took off 3 bases at V and 2 bases at J, with 7 bases between the two ends. CDR1 and CDR2 from the germline V gene are MNHEY and SMNVEV (reference sequence). The CDR3 DNA follows: TGTGCCAGCAGTTTCGGACCCAACTATGGCTACACCTTC. Translated, it gives CASSFGPNYGYTF.

Remarks on this clone: Other DNA variants within this sample encode the same CDR3. The gene calls are TRBV6-5 and TRBJ2-2, with D perhaps matching TRBD1 (5 bases). V lost 0 bases and J 4 bases, leaving 6 bases between the germline ends. CDR1 MNHEY and CDR2 SVGAGI come from the germline V gene. The CDR3 loop spans 14 amino acids. The CDR3 bases are TGTGCCAGCAGTTACTCTGGGGCCACCGGGGAGCTGTTTTTT. This codes for CASSYSGATGELFF.